This TCR beta chain was observed in a study of shared clonotypes between healthy human individuals. Study observations and caveats: Generally, naive subsets (rather than memory subsets) showed larger estimated richness.

As defined, naive CD8 cells were CD45RO-negative and positively selected for CCR7, with terminally differentiated effector memory CD45RA+ cells excluded. In the sorted-subset replicate PCRs, approximately 200 ng DNA, 25,000 to 30,000 T cell genomes, was used. Clones were sequenced by immunoSEQ multiplex PCR, and TCRdb holds only the in-frame ones, with some missing. Found here are 760,000 or so clones, 96% of them singletons; the top ten hold roughly 0.23%. A word on this clone: The antigen is not known.

The CDR3 extends over 15 amino acids. Germline V gives CDR1 LGHNA, CDR2 YNFKEQ. The V end lost 4 bases, the J end lost 1 base, and 13 bases lay between the germline ends. This TCR was recovered from a man aged 25 to 45 in good health. The chain joins TRBV4-2 to TRBJ2-5; unclear D gene. Sequencing used naive CD8+ T cells sorted from blood. The CDR3 loop is CASSPRLMAQETQYF. Here the CDR3 DNA reads TGTGCCAGCAGCCCTAGGTTAATGGCCCAAGAGACCCAGTACTTC.